Shown below are 6 T cell receptor beta chains from a single sample sequenced in a study of shared clonotypes between healthy human individuals. TCRdb's copy holds only in-frame clones and misses some; the assay was immunoSEQ multiplex PCR. The repertoire holds some 2,400,000 clones, approximately 96% seen once, with approximately 0.13% in the top ten. Sequences were obtained from naive CD4+ T cells sorted from blood. As for subset: CD45RA+ positively selected. The receptor set was obtained from a man between 18 and 29 years old in good health.

This chain uses TRBV4-1 with TRBJ2-7; maybe TRBD1 (6 bases). The germline V and J ends were trimmed by 6 bases and 6 bases, with 15 bases remaining between them. This CDR3 is 13 amino acids long. Per the germline V gene, CDR1 is MGHRA and CDR2 is YSYEKL. In nucleotides, the CDR3 is TGCGCCAGCAGTCGGGACACCCAGCTCGAGCAGTACTTC. Encoded protein: CASSRDTQLEQYF.

This chain joins TRBV29-1 and TRBJ1-4, with a possible D match to TRBD1 (5 bases). V shed 6 bases and J shed 7 bases, with 18 bases lying between them. Germline V gives CDR1 SQVTM, CDR2 ANQGSEA. The CDR3 is made up of 14 amino acids. As DNA, the CDR3 is TGCAGCGTGGCTGGCAGGGCGAGTGGTGAAAAACTGTTTTTT. Translation: CSVAGRASGEKLFF.

The rearrangement links TRBV5-4 to TRBJ2-7, with 9 positions matching TRBD1. The germline CDR1 and CDR2 sequences are SGHNT and YYREEE (reference sequence). The ends lost 4 bases at V and 3 bases at J; junction bases unmatched: 8. CDR3 length equals 15 residues. The CDR3 DNA reads TGTGCCAGCAGCGGACGGACAGGGGTTAACTACGAGCAGTACTTC. Its translation is CASSGRTGVNYEQYF.

A remark on this clone: The sample holds other DNA sequences that translate to the same CDR3. The V call is TRBV10-3, the J call TRBJ2-2; tentatively, D is TRBD1 or TRBD2 (7 bases each). V was trimmed by 6 bases and J by 5 bases, leaving 13 bases between them. This CDR3 region has 14 residues. Germline CDR1 reads ENHRY; CDR2 reads SYGVKD. The CDR3 reads CAIRTGEGTGELFF. CDR3 in DNA: TGTGCCATCAGAACAGGGGAGGGTACCGGGGAGCTGTTTTTT.

In this sample, this clone turned up once. A junction boundary mismatches the germline segment, possibly from a read error. The J gene is TRBJ2-1, the V gene TRBV7-2, with 10 bases matching TRBD2. Germline-derived CDR1 and CDR2 are SGHTA and FQGNSA. The CDR3 runs to 13 residues. The chain's CDR3 is CASSLAGVSEQFF. The DNA of the CDR3 is TGTGCCAGCAGCCTAGCGGGAGTTAGTGAGCAGTTCTTC.

The chain joins TRBV6-1 to TRBJ2-1; possibly TRBD1 for D (7 bases). This CDR3 spans 15 amino acids. Per germline, CDR1 MNHNS and CDR2 SASEGT. V lost 6 bases, J lost 9 bases, and 21 bases lay in between. CDR3 loop: CASSWGDREGSEQFF. The CDR3 bases are TGTGCCAGCAGCTGGGGGGACAGAGAAGGAAGTGAGCAGTTCTTC.